This entry lists 13 T cell receptor beta chains sequenced from one sample in a study of OX40 agonist ivuxolimab in advanced cancers. Sequencing was performed with immunoSEQ multiplex PCR; in TCRdb, only in-frame clones are kept and a portion is missing. This sample has tens of thousands of clones, with 92% found just once. The sample here was CD4+ or CD8+ T cells sorted from blood, taken in a trial of the OX40 agonist ivuxolimab. The receptors were gathered from an adult with an advanced solid tumor such as melanoma, head and neck, liver or kidney cancer.

The chain uses TRBV6-5 and TRBJ2-1, with D unclear. The V gene's germline CDR1 is MNHEY and CDR2 SVGAGI. With 2 bases removed from V and 5 bases from J, the gap between germline ends came to 7 bases. The CDR3 extends over 13 amino acids. This chain's CDR3 is CASSYLPNNEQFF. DNA of the CDR3: TGTGCCAGCAGTTACCTCCCGAACAATGAGCAGTTCTTC.

This chain uses TRBV6-5 with TRBJ2-7, with 10 bases matching TRBD1. CDR1 and CDR2 from the germline V gene are MNHEY and SVGAGI. The CDR3 is 14 residues long. V lost 2 bases, J lost 7 bases, and 5 bases stayed unmatched. The CDR3 here is CASSYTGQGEEQYF. CDR3 nucleotide sequence: TGTGCCAGCAGTTACACCGGACAGGGGGAAGAGCAGTACTTC.

The V and J genes are TRBV2 and TRBJ2-1; 10 bases are shared with TRBD1. V dropped 8 bases and J dropped 4; count of bases not matched to a gene: 2. The germline V gene has CDR1 SNHLY and CDR2 FYNNEI. The CDR3 is 13 residues long. As DNA, the CDR3 is TGTGCCAGCCGGGACAGGGGTTACAATGAGCAGTTCTTC. Protein sequence: CASRDRGYNEQFF.

This clone turned up a few times. The chain links TRBV4-1 to TRBJ1-1; no firm D call. The CDR3 is 16 amino acids. CDR1 MGHRA and CDR2 YSYEKL come from the germline V gene. Trimming left V 0 bases short and J 5 bases short, with 16 bases between. The CDR3 here is CASSQDDRLRGTEAFF. CDR3 in DNA: TGCGCCAGCAGCCAAGACGATCGGCTCCGAGGGACTGAAGCTTTCTTT.

This clone was recorded only once. CDR3 amino acids: CAISQGLAGTPTDTQYF. CDR3 nucleotide sequence: TGTGCCATCAGCCAAGGACTAGCGGGAACCCCCACAGATACGCAGTATTTT. This rearrangement joins TRBV10-3 to TRBJ2-3, with TRBD2 matching 12 bases. CDR1 is ENHRY and CDR2 is SYGVKD in the germline V gene. The CDR3 covers 17 residues. The V gene end was trimmed by 6 bases and the J gene end by 2 bases; junction bases not matched to a gene: 9.

V gene TRBV28 combines with J gene TRBJ1-5, with D maybe TRBD1 (5 bases). Per germline, CDR1 MDHEN and CDR2 SYDVKM. The CDR3 covers 18 residues. V was pared by 4 bases and J by 0 bases, with 19 bases between. The CDR3 nucleotides read TGTGCCAGCAGTTCCTCGGGGCAGACCTTCTATAGCAATCAGCCCCAGCATTTT. It yields the protein CASSSSGQTFYSNQPQHF.

This clone occurred once. The CDR3 region has the DNA TGTGCCAGCAGGATGGAGCCCTTCTATGGCTACACCTTC. Translating it yields CASRMEPFYGYTF. The rearrangement uses TRBV6-1 and TRBJ1-2; D is unresolved. CDR3 length: 13 residues. Germline loops: CDR1 MNHNS, CDR2 SASEGT. V shed 6 bases and J shed 4 bases, with 12 bases lying between them.

As for this clone: Other nucleotide sequences from this sample produce the same CDR3. This chain joins TRBV28 and TRBJ1-1; weak D call: TRBD1 (6 bases). The CDR3 is 14 amino acids. Trimming pared 7 bases from V and 2 bases from J, leaving 14 bases between. CDR1 is MDHEN, CDR2 SYDVKM, per germline. This chain's CDR3 is CASIPRGLNTEAFF. Here the CDR3 DNA reads TGTGCCAGCATTCCCAGGGGCCTAAACACTGAAGCTTTCTTT.

The CDR3 protein is CASSETGSTGELFF. CDR3 in DNA: TGTGCCAGCAGTGAAACGGGTAGCACCGGGGAGCTGTTTTTT. This sequence joins TRBV6-1 and TRBJ2-2; D not certain. CDR3 length: 14 residues. Germline values: CDR1 MNHNS, CDR2 SASEGT. V dropped 2 bases and J dropped 4 bases, with 8 bases sitting between them.

The rearrangement uses TRBV6-5 and TRBJ2-6; D gene uncertain. The germline V and J ends were trimmed by 2 bases and 3 bases, with 8 bases remaining between them. Germline V gene lookup returns CDR1 MNHEY and CDR2 SVGAGI. The CDR3 spans 15 residues. This CDR3 is CASSYRADGANVLTF. The CDR3 bases are TGTGCCAGCAGTTACCGGGCTGATGGGGCCAACGTCCTGACTTTC.

The chain uses TRBV6-1 and TRBJ2-3; TRBD2 agrees at 8 bases. Germline V lookup: CDR1 MNHNS, CDR2 SASEGT. The V gene end was trimmed by 8 bases and the J gene end by 2 bases; junction bases not matched to a gene: 9. CDR3 length equals 15 residues. The CDR3 protein is CASRPIAGLTDTQYF. The CDR3, as DNA: TGTGCCAGCCGCCCTATAGCGGGACTCACAGATACGCAGTATTTT.

This clone was observed once. The chain employs TRBV19 and TRBJ1-5; D is unclear. Trimming stripped 3 bases from V and 4 bases from J, with 16 bases between. The germline CDR1 and CDR2 sequences are LNHDA and SQIVND (reference sequence). There are 16 residues in the CDR3. CDR3 amino acids: CASSINYGVGNQPQHF. For the CDR3, the DNA is TGTGCCAGTAGTATCAATTACGGGGTTGGAAATCAGCCCCAGCATTTT.

This chain joins TRBV6-5 and TRBJ1-6; the match to TRBD1 covers 9 bases. The junction had 6 bases not matched to a gene; V was cut back by 5 bases and J by 7 bases. The CDR3 totals 15 residues. Germline CDR1 and CDR2: MNHEY and SVGAGI. As DNA, the CDR3 is TGTGCCAGCAGTGTCCGGGACAGGGACAATTCACCCCTCCACTTT. Translation: CASSVRDRDNSPLHF.